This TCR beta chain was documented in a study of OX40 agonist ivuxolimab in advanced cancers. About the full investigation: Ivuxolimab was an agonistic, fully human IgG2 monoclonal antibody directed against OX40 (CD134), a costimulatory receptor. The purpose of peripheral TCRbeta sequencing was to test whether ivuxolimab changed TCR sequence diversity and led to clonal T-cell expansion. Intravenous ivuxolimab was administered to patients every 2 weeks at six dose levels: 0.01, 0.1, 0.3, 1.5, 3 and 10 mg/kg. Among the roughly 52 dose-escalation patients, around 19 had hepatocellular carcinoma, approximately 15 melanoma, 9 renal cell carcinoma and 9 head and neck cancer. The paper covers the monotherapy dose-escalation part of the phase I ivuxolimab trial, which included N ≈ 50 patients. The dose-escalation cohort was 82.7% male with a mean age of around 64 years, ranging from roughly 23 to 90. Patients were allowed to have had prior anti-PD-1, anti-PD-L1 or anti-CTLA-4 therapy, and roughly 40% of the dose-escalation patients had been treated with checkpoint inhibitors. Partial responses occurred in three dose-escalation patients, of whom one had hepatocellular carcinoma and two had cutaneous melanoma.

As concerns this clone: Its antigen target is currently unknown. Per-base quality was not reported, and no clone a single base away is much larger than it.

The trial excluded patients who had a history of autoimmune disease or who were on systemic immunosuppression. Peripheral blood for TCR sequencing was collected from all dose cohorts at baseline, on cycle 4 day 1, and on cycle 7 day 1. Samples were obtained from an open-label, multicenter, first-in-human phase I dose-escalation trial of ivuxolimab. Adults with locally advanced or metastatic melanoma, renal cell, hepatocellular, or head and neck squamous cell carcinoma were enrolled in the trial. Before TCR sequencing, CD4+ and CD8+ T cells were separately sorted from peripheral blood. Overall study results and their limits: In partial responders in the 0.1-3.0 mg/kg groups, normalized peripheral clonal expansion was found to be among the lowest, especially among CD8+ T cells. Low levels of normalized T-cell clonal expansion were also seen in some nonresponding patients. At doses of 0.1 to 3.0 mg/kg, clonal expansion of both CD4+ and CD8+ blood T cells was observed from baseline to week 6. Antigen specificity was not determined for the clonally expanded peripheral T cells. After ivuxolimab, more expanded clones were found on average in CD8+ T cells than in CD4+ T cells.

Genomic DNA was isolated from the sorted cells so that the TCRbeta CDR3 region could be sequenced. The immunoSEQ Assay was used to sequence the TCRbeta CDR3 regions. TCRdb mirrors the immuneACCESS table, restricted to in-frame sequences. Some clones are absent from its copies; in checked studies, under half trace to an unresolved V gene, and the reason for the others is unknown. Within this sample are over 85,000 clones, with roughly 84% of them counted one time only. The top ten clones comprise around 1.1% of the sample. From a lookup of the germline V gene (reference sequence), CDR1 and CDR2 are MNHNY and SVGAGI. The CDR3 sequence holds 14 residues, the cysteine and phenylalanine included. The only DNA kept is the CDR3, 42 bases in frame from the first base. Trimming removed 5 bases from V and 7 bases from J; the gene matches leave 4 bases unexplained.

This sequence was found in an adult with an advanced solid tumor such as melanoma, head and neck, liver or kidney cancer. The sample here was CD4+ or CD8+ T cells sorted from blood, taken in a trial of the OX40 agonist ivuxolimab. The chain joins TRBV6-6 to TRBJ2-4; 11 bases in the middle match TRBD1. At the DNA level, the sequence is TGTGCCAGCAGTAAGGACAGGGGGCGTAACATTCAGTACTTC. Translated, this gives CASSKDRGRNIQYF.